This TCR beta chain was documented in a study of circulating CD8 cells and anti-PD-1 response in melanoma. Study in general: About 45% of the 13 patients had prior targeted therapy or immunotherapy; seven did not.

From live CD3+CD8+TCRalphabeta+ cells, four PD-1 and/or TIGIT subsets were sorted. General study points: DNEG was most diverse; TIGIT repertoires were least diverse.

This CDR3 comprises 17 residues. The germline V gene has CDR1 SNHLY and CDR2 FYNNEI. Between the trimmed V and J ends, which lost 2 bases and 4 bases, there was a span of 21 bases. This clonotype is labeled medium-sized. As yet, its antigen is unknown. Each library started from about 15 ng of total RNA using the QIAseq Immune Repertoire TCR panel. Each CDR3 protein gets one entry after TCRdb re-called the reads with MiXCR. The table includes more than 600 distinct CDR3 sequences, roughly 6% detected once. This receptor was obtained from a human donor with melanoma. The sample was CD8+ T cells from PBMCs, taken at baseline or after one month of anti-PD-1 therapy (not recorded which). This chain links TRBV2 with TRBJ2-7; D is perhaps TRBD1 or TRBD2 (6 bases each). The CDR3 DNA reads as TGTGCCAGCAGTGAAAGGGGGGTGGCGGATCCTATGTACGAGCAGTACTTC. Amino acid sequence: CASSERGVADPMYEQYF. Variable domain in full (rest from reference TRBV2 and TRBJ2-7): EPEVTQTPSHQVTQMGQEVILRCVPISNHLYFYWYRQILGQKVEFLVSFYNNEISEKSEIFDDQFSVERPDGSNFTLKIRSTKLEDSAMYFCASSERGVADPMYEQYFGPGTRLTVT.